This is a list of T cell receptor beta chains from one sample in a study of blood T cell repertoires in COVID-19. Data came from immunoSEQ multiplex PCR; TCRdb stores just in-frame clones and leaves some out. The sample includes under 500,000 clones, more than 85% of them seen just once. Sequenced input: peripheral blood. The receptors shown here come from a woman aged 30 to 39 with acute or convalescent COVID-19. Each CDR3 is given with its conserved first and last residue. The order of the fields is CDR3 DNA, CDR3 protein, clone size, D gene, V gene, J gene. D genes are given only for firm matches. Size values are once, few and many counts, or a class for expanded clones, and some rows have none.

cdr3_nt: TGTGCCAGCAGCCTTACGAATGGACAGAGCTATGGCTACACCTTC; cdr3_aa: CASSLTNGQSYGYTF; clone_size: few; d_call: NA; v_call: TRBV3-1/TRBV3-2; j_call: TRBJ1-2
cdr3_nt: TGTGCCAGCAGTCTAGGGGGCGCGAGTGGCTACACCTTC; cdr3_aa: CASSLGGASGYTF; clone_size: NA; d_call: TRBD1; v_call: TRBV27; j_call: TRBJ1-2
cdr3_nt: TGTGCCAGCAGCTTGGCACACCAATACAAGGATACGCAGTATTTT; cdr3_aa: CASSLAHQYKDTQYF; clone_size: NA; d_call: NA; v_call: TRBV5-4; j_call: TRBJ2-3
cdr3_nt: TGTGCCAGTAGGACAGGGTTTGTGGCCGATTCACCCCTCCACTTT; cdr3_aa: CASRTGFVADSPLHF; clone_size: once; d_call: TRBD1; v_call: TRBV5-5; j_call: TRBJ1-6
cdr3_nt: TGTGCCAGCTCATCTACAGGGGGCGGCAGTTCACCCCTCCACTTT; cdr3_aa: CASSSTGGGSSPLHF; clone_size: NA; d_call: TRBD1; v_call: TRBV18; j_call: TRBJ1-6
cdr3_nt: TGTGCCAGTAGCGGGGGGCCCACAGATACGCAGTATTTT; cdr3_aa: CASSGGPTDTQYF; clone_size: NA; d_call: NA; v_call: TRBV19; j_call: TRBJ2-3
cdr3_nt: TGCACCAGCAGCCGGATAGGACTAGCTACCTACGAGCAGTACTTC; cdr3_aa: CTSSRIGLATYEQYF; clone_size: NA; d_call: NA; v_call: TRBV1; j_call: TRBJ2-7
cdr3_nt: TGTGCCAGCAGCCAAACCGGGACAGGGGTTGGTCAGCCCCAGCATTTT; cdr3_aa: CASSQTGTGVGQPQHF; clone_size: NA; d_call: TRBD1; v_call: TRBV7-8; j_call: TRBJ1-5
cdr3_nt: TGTGCCAGCAGCCAAAACGTCGGACAGGGACGAGGCTACACCTTC; cdr3_aa: CASSQNVGQGRGYTF; clone_size: NA; d_call: TRBD1; v_call: TRBV4-2; j_call: TRBJ1-2
cdr3_nt: TGTGCCAGCTCACCACCTACAGGGGCGCCCACAGATACGCAGTATTTT; cdr3_aa: CASSPPTGAPTDTQYF; clone_size: NA; d_call: TRBD1; v_call: TRBV18; j_call: TRBJ2-3
cdr3_nt: TGTGCCAGCAGCCTCCGGACAGGGACCTACGAGCAGTACTTC; cdr3_aa: CASSLRTGTYEQYF; clone_size: NA; d_call: TRBD1; v_call: TRBV7-2; j_call: TRBJ2-7
cdr3_nt: TGTGCCAGCAGCTCTCCGGGGGGAGCTTACAATGAGCAGTTCTTC; cdr3_aa: CASSSPGGAYNEQFF; clone_size: NA; d_call: TRBD2; v_call: TRBV5-4; j_call: TRBJ2-1
cdr3_nt: TGTGCCAGCAGTTCAATACCCAAAAGTGAGGGGAACACCGGGGAGCTGTTTTTT; cdr3_aa: CASSSIPKSEGNTGELFF; clone_size: once; d_call: NA; v_call: TRBV28; j_call: TRBJ2-2
cdr3_nt: TGTGCCAGCAGACCCGAGATCAGGGATTCCTACGAGCAGTACTTC; cdr3_aa: CASRPEIRDSYEQYF; clone_size: NA; d_call: NA; v_call: TRBV27; j_call: TRBJ2-7
cdr3_nt: TGTGCCAGCAGCCTACGGGCCCTGAGGGACACTGAAGCTTTCTTT; cdr3_aa: CASSLRALRDTEAFF; clone_size: few; d_call: NA; v_call: TRBV3-1/TRBV3-2; j_call: TRBJ1-1
cdr3_nt: TGTGCCAGCGGGGCTCATAATCAGCCCCAGCATTTT; cdr3_aa: CASGAHNQPQHF; clone_size: NA; d_call: NA; v_call: TRBV6-5; j_call: TRBJ1-5